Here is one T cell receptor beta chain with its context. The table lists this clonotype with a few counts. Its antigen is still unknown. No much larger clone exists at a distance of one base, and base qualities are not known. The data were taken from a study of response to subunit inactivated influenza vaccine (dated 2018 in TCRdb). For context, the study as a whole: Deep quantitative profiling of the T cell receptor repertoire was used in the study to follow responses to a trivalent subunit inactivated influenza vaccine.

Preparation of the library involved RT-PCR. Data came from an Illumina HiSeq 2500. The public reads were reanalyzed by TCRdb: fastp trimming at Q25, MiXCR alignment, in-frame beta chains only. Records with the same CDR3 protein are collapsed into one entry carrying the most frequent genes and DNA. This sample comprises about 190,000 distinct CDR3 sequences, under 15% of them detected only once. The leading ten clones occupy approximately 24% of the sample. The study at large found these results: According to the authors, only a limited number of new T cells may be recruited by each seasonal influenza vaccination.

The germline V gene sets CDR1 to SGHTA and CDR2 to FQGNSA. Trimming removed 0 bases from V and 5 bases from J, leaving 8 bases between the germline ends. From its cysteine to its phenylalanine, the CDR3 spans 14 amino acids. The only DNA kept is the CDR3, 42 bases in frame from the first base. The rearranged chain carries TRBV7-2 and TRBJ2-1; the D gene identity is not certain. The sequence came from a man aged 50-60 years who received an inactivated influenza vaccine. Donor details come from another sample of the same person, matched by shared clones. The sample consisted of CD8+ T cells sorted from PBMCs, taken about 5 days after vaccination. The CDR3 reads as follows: CASSLAGPHNEQFF. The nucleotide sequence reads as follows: TGTGCCAGCAGCTTAGCAGGCCCACACAATGAGCAGTTCTTC. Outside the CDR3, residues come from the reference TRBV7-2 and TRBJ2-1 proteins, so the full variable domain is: GAGVSQSPSNKVTEKGKDVELRCDPISGHTALYWYRQSLGQGLEFLIYFQGNSAPDKSGLPSDRFSAERTGGSVSTLTIQRTQQEDSAVYLCASSLAGPHNEQFFGPGTRLTVL.